Shown below are 2 T cell receptor beta chains from a single sample sequenced in a study of cytomegalovirus exposure and HLA in healthy donors. PCR employed 60 Vbeta and 13 Jbeta primers. The protocol was immunoSEQ multiplex PCR, while the TCRdb copy is restricted to in-frame clones and leaves out a portion. Of approximately 110,000 clones in the sample, 55% to 75% were seen once. Sequencing input: PBMCs. These receptors were collected from a woman aged 40-49 years in good health and CMV-seropositive.

The chain employs TRBV4-2 and TRBJ2-5; weak D call: TRBD2 (5 bases). The DNA end favors TRBJ2-7, so the J call may be wrong. Germline values: CDR1 LGHNA, CDR2 YNFKEQ. This CDR3 comprises 17 residues. In nucleotides, the CDR3 is TGTGCCAGCAGCCAAAGGTTCGGGGTTGGCGGTGGCTACGAGCAGTACTTC. Translated, it gives CASSQRFGVGGGYEQYF.

The V gene is TRBV29-1, the J gene TRBJ2-5; the D gene is possibly TRBD2 (5 bases). This CDR3 is built from 11 residues. V lost 4 bases and J lost 4, with 7 bases in between. The germline CDR1 and CDR2 sequences are SQVTM and ANQGSEA. The DNA for the CDR3 is TGCAGCGTTGCTGAGGGAGAGACCCAGTACTTC. This gives the protein CSVAEGETQYF.